These 23 T cell receptor beta chains share one sample of origin, sequenced in a study of T cell responses to AZD1222 COVID-19 vaccine. Profiling relied on immunoSEQ multiplex PCR, and the TCRdb table lists in-frame clones only, not all of them. This table has some 180,000 clones, around nine tenths appearing once. The sample in question was peripheral blood, obtained 28 days after the second AZD1222 dose. Receptors originate from an adult who received the AZD1222 COVID-19 vaccine.

This clone has more than one count but fewer than ten. The chain has TRBV4-1 and TRBJ1-2; possible D gene TRBD1, 6 bases. Trimming cost V 4 bases and J 3 bases, with 15 bases left between them. This CDR3 has 15 amino acids. The germline CDR1 and CDR2 sequences are MGHRA and YSYEKL. CDR3 nucleotides: TGCGCCAGCAGCCTAGTAGGGGGGGGAGACTATGGCTACACCTTC. This translates into CASSLVGGGDYGYTF.

This sequence joins TRBV4-3 and TRBJ1-1; D uncertain. V was pared by 4 bases and J by 6 bases, with 15 bases between. The CDR3 has 14 residues. CDR1 and CDR2 (germline): LGHNA, YSLEER. CDR3 DNA: TGCGCCAGCAGCCCCTCAGATAGGGTTGCTGAAGCTTTCTTT. Amino acids: CASSPSDRVAEAFF.

The chain joins TRBV7-2 to TRBJ1-5, with D unclear. The germline CDR1 and CDR2 sequences are SGHTA and FQGNSA. Between the trimmed V and J ends, which lost 1 base and 1 base, there was a span of 8 bases. The CDR3 loop spans 15 amino acids. CDR3 sequence reads: CASSLGAGSNQPQHF. The CDR3, as DNA: TGTGCCAGCAGCTTAGGGGCGGGAAGCAATCAGCCCCAGCATTTT.

This CDR3 is CASMRGDYGYTF. Here the CDR3 DNA reads TGTGCCAGCATGAGGGGCGACTATGGCTACACCTTC. The V and J genes are TRBV28 and TRBJ1-2, with a tentative D call TRBD1 (5 bases). The CDR3 length is 12 residues. CDR1 is MDHEN and CDR2 is SYDVKM in the germline V gene. V was pared by 7 bases and J by 3 bases, with 9 bases between.

This rearrangement joins TRBV30 to TRBJ2-7; D tentatively fits TRBD1 or TRBD2 (5 bases each). Germline lookup yields CDR1 GTSNPN and CDR2 SVGIG (reference sequence). Trimming took 3 bases from V and 5 from J, leaving 14 bases between them. The length of the CDR3 is 13 residues. The CDR3 coding sequence is TGTGCCTGGAGCGAGGGGCGTGGGAACGAGCAGTACTTC. Its protein is CAWSEGRGNEQYF.

The rearrangement links TRBV19 to TRBJ2-7; 14 positions match TRBD2. Trimming removed 5 bases from V and 8 bases from J; junction bases left unmatched: 5. Germline V gene lookup returns CDR1 LNHDA and CDR2 SQIVND (reference sequence). This CDR3 has 14 amino acids. The CDR3 spells CASSPGLAGDQQYF. The CDR3 DNA reads as TGTGCCAGTAGTCCGGGACTAGCGGGGGATCAGCAGTACTTC.

J is TRBJ1-6 and V is TRBV19, with a tentative D call TRBD1 (6 bases). The CDR3 covers 12 residues. V was pared by 7 bases and J by 10 bases, with 11 bases between. Germline assignment: CDR1 LNHDA and CDR2 SQIVND (reference sequence). The CDR3 is CASKQGSSPLHF. The CDR3, as DNA: TGTGCCAGTAAACAGGGTAGCTCACCCCTCCACTTT. The full variable domain, rest sourced from reference TRBV19 and TRBJ1-6, is DGGITQSPKYLFRKEGQNVTLSCEQNLNHDAMYWYRQDPGQGLRLIYYSQIVNDFQKGDIAEGYSVSREKKESFPLTVTSAQKNPTAFYLCASKQGSSPLHFGNGTRLTVT.

This clone appeared once. The rearrangement links TRBV10-3 to TRBJ1-5; 8 nucleotides agree with TRBD1. The CDR3 sequence is 14 residues long. Trimming removed 3 bases from V and 7 bases from J; junction bases left unmatched: 5. Per the germline V gene, CDR1 is ENHRY and CDR2 is SYGVKD. This CDR3 reads CAISEDRGMQPQHF. CDR3 DNA: TGTGCCATCAGTGAAGACAGGGGCATGCAGCCCCAGCATTTT.

The chain has TRBV7-2 and TRBJ1-2, with TRBD1 as a possible D gene (6 bases). Germline V lookup: CDR1 SGHTA, CDR2 FQGNSA. Between the trimmed V and J ends, which lost 1 base and 7 bases, there was a span of 25 bases. This CDR3 contains 18 residues. The CDR3 nucleotides read TGTGCCAGCAGCTTAGTGGAGGTCCCGGGGGCGCCCCTGTTTGGCTACACCTTC. Translated, it gives CASSLVEVPGAPLFGYTF.

This chain connects TRBV7-6 to TRBJ1-2; D ambiguous. The CDR3 is 16 residues long. V gave up 5 bases and J gave up 0 bases, with 16 bases separating them. Per germline, CDR1 SGHVS and CDR2 FNYEAQ. The CDR3 spells CASSPYVVQPNYGYTF. For the CDR3, the DNA is TGTGCCAGCAGCCCCTATGTCGTCCAGCCTAACTATGGCTACACCTTC.

This chain joins TRBV4-2 and TRBJ2-3, with a weak D call TRBD2 (5 bases). Germline CDR1 and CDR2: LGHNA and YNFKEQ. The CDR3 extends over 13 amino acids. V dropped 4 bases and J dropped 6 bases, with 11 bases sitting between them. The CDR3, as DNA: TGTGCCAGCAGCCCACTCCCGGGGGATACGCAGTATTTT. Translating it yields CASSPLPGDTQYF.

The rearrangement uses TRBV19 and TRBJ1-2; no reliable D call. The V gene's germline CDR1 is LNHDA and CDR2 SQIVND (reference sequence). The CDR3 is 13 amino acids. V shed 6 bases and J shed 7 bases, with 15 bases lying between them. The CDR3 region has the DNA TGTGCCAGTAGCAAACGACTGGAGACTGGCTACACCTTC. The encoded protein is CASSKRLETGYTF.

This chain connects TRBV10-3 to TRBJ1-6, with TRBD1 matching over 7 bases. CDR1 and CDR2 (germline): ENHRY, SYGVKD. The V gene end was trimmed by 2 bases and the J gene end by 7 bases; junction bases not matched to a gene: 11. CDR3 length equals 17 residues. DNA of the CDR3: TGTGCCATCAGTGAGACACGAGGGGGCCGAGGGAATTCACCCCTCCACTTT. Its protein is CAISETRGGRGNSPLHF.

The V call is TRBV4-1, the J call TRBJ1-6; D is undetermined. The CDR3 spans 16 residues. CDR1 and CDR2 (germline): MGHRA, YSYEKL. Deletions cut 1 base from V and 6 bases from J, with 13 bases between. Here the CDR3 reads CASSQGPATVNSPLHF. The CDR3 nucleotides are TGCGCCAGCAGCCAAGGTCCAGCCACAGTTAATTCACCCCTCCACTTT.

This clone was seen a handful of times. The chain joins TRBV2 to TRBJ1-4; D is unresolved. Germline V gives CDR1 SNHLY, CDR2 FYNNEI. The V end lost 8 bases, the J end lost 7 bases, and 11 bases lay between the germline ends. The CDR3 consists of 12 residues. CDR3: CASALVVEKLFF. The CDR3 coding sequence is TGTGCCAGCGCCTTGGTTGTTGAAAAACTGTTTTTT.

The chain combines TRBV6-6 with TRBJ1-6, with unresolved D. The V and J ends lost 7 bases and 3 bases respectively, with 7 bases between them. The germline gives CDR1 MNHNY, CDR2 SVGAGI (reference sequence). This CDR3 has 13 residues. CDR3 residues: CASTGDYNSPLHF. CDR3 in DNA: TGTGCCAGCACAGGAGACTATAATTCACCCCTCCACTTT.

The chain uses TRBV5-1 and TRBJ2-7, with D possibly being TRBD1 (6 bases). The CDR3 spans 14 residues. V was pared by 0 bases and J by 5 bases, with 12 bases between. Germline V gene data show CDR1 as SGHRS and CDR2 as YFSETQ. As DNA, the CDR3 is TGCGCCAGCAGCTTGGTTTCAGGGGTAGACGAGCAGTACTTC. The encoded protein is CASSLVSGVDEQYF.

The chain couples TRBV18 to TRBJ2-7; TRBD1 is a possible D gene (6 bases). The CDR3 spans 14 residues. V was clipped by 1 base and J by 2 bases, with 9 bases between them. The germline V gene has CDR1 KGHSH and CDR2 LQKENI. The CDR3: CASSPQGVPYEQYF. In DNA, the CDR3 is TGTGCCAGCTCACCACAGGGGGTTCCCTACGAGCAGTACTTC. Based on the CDR3 plus reference TRBV18 and TRBJ2-7, the full variable domain is NAGVMQNPRHLVRRRGQEARLRCSPMKGHSHVYWYRQLPEEGLKFMVYLQKENIIDESGMPKERFSAEFPKEGPSILRIQQVVRGDSAAYFCASSPQGVPYEQYFGPGTRLTVT.

The chain uses TRBV4-2 and TRBJ2-5; unclear D gene. Germline CDR1 reads LGHNA; CDR2 reads YNFKEQ. Trimming took off 0 bases at V and 5 bases at J, with 13 bases between the two ends. There are 15 residues in the CDR3. CDR3 residues: CASSQDKGKMETQYF. CDR3 in DNA: TGTGCCAGCAGCCAAGATAAAGGAAAGATGGAGACCCAGTACTTC.

The chain couples TRBV11-2 to TRBJ2-5, with a weak D call TRBD1 (6 bases). The V gene lost 5 bases and the J gene lost 4 bases, with 8 bases spanning the gap. This CDR3 is 12 amino acids long. Germline CDR1 is SGHAT and CDR2 is FQNNGV. The CDR3 DNA reads as TGTGCCAGCAGCCAGGACAGAGAGACCCAGTACTTC. It yields the protein CASSQDRETQYF.

V gene TRBV7-9 combines with J gene TRBJ2-5, with D maybe TRBD2 (6 bases). V was trimmed by 0 bases and J by 5 bases, leaving 13 bases between them. Germline assignment: CDR1 SEHNR and CDR2 FQNEAQ (reference sequence). The CDR3 is 15 amino acids. The CDR3 DNA reads TGTGCCAGCAGCTTAGCGCGCGGGGAGGTGGAGACCCAGTACTTC. It is translated as CASSLARGEVETQYF.

This clone was seen once. The chain recombines TRBV6-5 with TRBJ2-1; 8 nucleotides agree with TRBD2. Germline loops: CDR1 MNHEY, CDR2 SVGAGI. Trimming removed 0 bases from V and 6 bases from J; junction bases left unmatched: 7. The CDR3 extends over 16 amino acids. CDR3 coding DNA: TGTGCCAGCAGTTACTCTCCGGGACTAGGCGCCAATGAGCAGTTCTTC. The encoded protein is CASSYSPGLGANEQFF.

The rearrangement joins TRBV7-9 to TRBJ1-1, with D tentatively TRBD1 (6 bases). The CDR3 is 13 residues long. Germline CDR1 SEHNR, CDR2 FQNEAQ (reference sequence). Between the trimmed V and J ends, which lost 3 bases and 7 bases, there was a span of 12 bases. CDR3 region: CASSFDDRREAFF. The CDR3 bases are TGTGCCAGCAGCTTTGACGACAGGCGTGAAGCTTTCTTT.